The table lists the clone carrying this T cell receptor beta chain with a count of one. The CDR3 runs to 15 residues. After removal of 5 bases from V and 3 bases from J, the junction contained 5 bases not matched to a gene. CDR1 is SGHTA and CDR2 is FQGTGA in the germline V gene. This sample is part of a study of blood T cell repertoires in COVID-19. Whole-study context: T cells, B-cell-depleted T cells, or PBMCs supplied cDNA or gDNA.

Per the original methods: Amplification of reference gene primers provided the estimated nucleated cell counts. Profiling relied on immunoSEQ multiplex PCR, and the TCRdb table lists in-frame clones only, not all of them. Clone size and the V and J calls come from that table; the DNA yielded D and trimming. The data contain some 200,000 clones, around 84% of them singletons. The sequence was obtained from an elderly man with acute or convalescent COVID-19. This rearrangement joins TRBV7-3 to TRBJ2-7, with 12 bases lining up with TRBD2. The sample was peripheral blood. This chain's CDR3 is CASSKGLAGDYEQYF. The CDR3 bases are TGTGCCAGCAGCAAGGGACTAGCGGGTGACTACGAGCAGTACTTC. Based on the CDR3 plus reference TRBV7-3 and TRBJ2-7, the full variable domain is GAGVSQTPSNKVTEKGKYVELRCDPISGHTALYWYRQSLGQGPEFLIYFQGTGAADDSGLPNDRFFAVRPEGSVSTLKIQRTERGDSAVYLCASSKGLAGDYEQYFGPGTRLTVT.